A selection of T cell receptor beta chains follows, all from one sample in a study of blood T cell repertoires in COVID-19. Repertoires were generated with immunoSEQ multiplex PCR, while TCRdb's copy carries only in-frame clones and drops some. Of approximately 280,000 clones in the sample, about 90% were seen once. What was sequenced was PBMCs or T cells enriched from blood (not recorded which). The origin of the receptors is a woman aged 18 to 35 with acute COVID-19. The CDR3 runs from the conserved cysteine through the conserved F or W. Clone size, where shown, is once, few, many, or a class for clones that have expanded.

J gene: TRBJ1-5; V gene: TRBV5-1; clone size: .; CDR3 protein: CASSLVPGIEQPQHF
J gene: TRBJ1-2; V gene: TRBV28; clone size: once; CDR3 protein: CASSLTTNYGYTF
J gene: TRBJ1-4; V gene: TRBV19; clone size: once; CDR3 protein: CASRHRANEKLFF
J gene: TRBJ1-5; V gene: TRBV19; clone size: once; CDR3 protein: CASISPGSNQPQHF
J gene: TRBJ2-7; V gene: TRBV5-1; clone size: .; CDR3 protein: CASSIGHEQYF
J gene: TRBJ1-1; V gene: TRBV5-6; clone size: once; CDR3 protein: CASSLIGSPEGAFF
J gene: TRBJ2-1; V gene: TRBV5-1; clone size: .; CDR3 protein: CASSEGLAGGGRFF
J gene: TRBJ2-1; V gene: TRBV28; clone size: .; CDR3 protein: CASSLYRAGARDEQFF
J gene: TRBJ2-2; V gene: TRBV7-2; clone size: .; CDR3 protein: CASSLGQGTAGELFF
J gene: TRBJ2-2; V gene: TRBV11-2; clone size: .; CDR3 protein: CASSSRPDLDRNTGELFF
J gene: TRBJ1-1; V gene: TRBV19; clone size: .; CDR3 protein: CASLREQVMGEAFF
J gene: TRBJ2-3; V gene: TRBV7-9; clone size: .; CDR3 protein: CASSSTRRDRESTDTQYF
J gene: TRBJ1-1; V gene: TRBV10-3; clone size: few; CDR3 protein: CAISEVAGGKDTEAFF
J gene: TRBJ1-2; V gene: TRBV27; clone size: .; CDR3 protein: CASRETGSRGYTF
J gene: TRBJ1-2; V gene: TRBV7-2; clone size: .; CDR3 protein: CASSLVGHSPGMGGYTF
J gene: TRBJ2-7; V gene: TRBV4-1; clone size: .; CDR3 protein: CASSQALQGHYEQYF